These 21 T cell receptor beta chains were sequenced from one sample in a study of cytomegalovirus exposure and HLA in healthy donors (dated by TCRdb to 2017 to 2019). Library prep was done by the immunoSEQ multiplex PCR assay. For the multiplex PCR, a mixture combining 60 forward primers for TCR Vbeta segments and 13 reverse primers for TCR Jbeta segments was used. Not all clones reach the TCRdb copy of this immuneACCESS table, which keeps in-frame sequences only. Checked studies attribute under half of the gap to unresolved V genes and leave the rest unexplained. This sample holds some 120,000 clones; around 73% were observed only once. About 4.3% of the sample is in the top ten clones. The sample was PBMCs. The receptors derive from a man aged 55-75 years in good health and CMV-seropositive.

The chain has TRBV7-2 and TRBJ2-5, with TRBD2 identical over 7 bases. Germline lookup yields CDR1 SGHTA and CDR2 FQGNSA. With 4 bases clipped from V and 7 bases from J, the junction kept 6 bases outside the gene matches. CDR3 size: 13 residues. CDR3 in amino acids: CASSSERGGTQYF. The CDR3 DNA reads TGTGCCAGCAGCTCCGAGCGGGGCGGGACCCAGTACTTC.

This rearrangement joins TRBV13 to TRBJ2-2; TRBD1 matches at 8 bases. Germline V gene sequence: CDR1 PRHDT, CDR2 FYEKMQ (reference sequence). CDR3 size: 16 residues. V lost 0 bases and J lost 3; bases outside the gene matches: 3. The CDR3 coding sequence is TGTGCCAGCAGCTTAGGCGACAGGGGATACACCGGGGAGCTGTTTTTT. Translating gives CASSLGDRGYTGELFF.

Only a few counts were recorded for this clone. The V and J genes are TRBV19 and TRBJ1-2; TRBD1 is a possible D gene (6 bases). Trimming took 5 bases from V and 7 from J, leaving 26 bases between them. The CDR3 is 17 residues long. Germline CDR1 and CDR2: LNHDA and SQIVND (reference sequence). This CDR3 is CASSSFGTLTLHSGYTF. CDR3 in DNA: TGTGCCAGTAGTTCTTTTGGGACACTCACCCTGCACTCTGGCTACACCTTC.

This clone turned up a few times. This chain uses TRBV28 with TRBJ1-4, with 10 bases lining up with TRBD1. J was trimmed by 10 bases and V by 5 bases; bases with no gene match: 4. This CDR3 spans 13 amino acids. Germline loops: CDR1 MDHEN, CDR2 SYDVKM. The CDR3 bases are TGTGCCAGCAGTCCTGGACAGGGGGTAAAACTGTTTTTT. Its translation is CASSPGQGVKLFF.

This chain links TRBV28 with TRBJ2-1, with 8 nucleotides matching TRBD2. The CDR3 runs 14 residues. The germline CDR1 and CDR2 sequences are MDHEN and SYDVKM. V trimming: 6 bases; J trimming: 9 bases; junction bases outside the gene matches: 10. The CDR3 nucleotides are TGTGCCAGCAGCCTGGACGGGGGGGCGCGTGAGCAGTTCTTC. Protein: CASSLDGGAREQFF. Full variable domain (rest looked up from reference TRBV28 and TRBJ2-1): DVKVTQSSRYLVKRTGEKVFLECVQDMDHENMFWYRQDPGLGLRLIYFSYDVKMKEKGDIPEGYSVSREKKERFSLILESASTNQTSMYLCASSLDGGAREQFFGPGTRLTVL.

The chain couples TRBV5-4 to TRBJ1-4, with TRBD1 as a possible D gene (6 bases). CDR1 is SGHNT, CDR2 YYREEE, per germline (reference sequence). With 4 bases removed from V and 8 bases from J, the gap between germline ends came to 15 bases. The CDR3 runs to 14 residues. The CDR3 nucleotides read TGTGCCAGCAGCCGACAACAGGGTCCCGAAAAACTGTTTTTT. Its translation: CASSRQQGPEKLFF. The complete variable domain, with remaining parts taken from reference TRBV5-4 and TRBJ1-4, reads ETGVTQSPTHLIKTRGQQVTLRCSSQSGHNTVSWYQQALGQGPQFIFQYYREEENGRGNFPPRFSGLQFPNYSSELNVNALELDDSALYLCASSRQQGPEKLFFGSGTQLSVL.

The rearrangement uses TRBV7-9 and TRBJ2-1, with D possibly TRBD2 on 7 matching bases. Germline CDR1 and CDR2: SEHNR and FQNEAQ (reference sequence). The ends were cut back, 4 bases at V and 1 base at J, with 14 bases in the middle. The CDR3 sequence is 16 residues long. CDR3 sequence reads: CASSSKGGASYNEQFF. Written as DNA, the CDR3 is TGTGCCAGCAGCTCCAAAGGGGGGGCATCCTACAATGAGCAGTTCTTC.

This clone was observed a handful of times. The V and J genes are TRBV30 and TRBJ1-5, with D tentatively TRBD1 (5 bases). Germline CDR1 GTSNPN, CDR2 SVGIG (reference sequence). V was clipped by 2 bases and J by 7 bases, with 18 bases between them. The CDR3 is 15 amino acids. CDR3 bases: TGTGCCTGGAGTCGGGTAGCGGGGGTGCACCAGCCCCAGCATTTT. Amino acid sequence: CAWSRVAGVHQPQHF.

The chain has TRBV29-1 and TRBJ2-5, with 13 nucleotides matching TRBD2. Germline CDR1 is SQVTM and CDR2 is ANQGSEA. The CDR3 runs 15 residues. V shed 4 bases and J 2 bases; nucleotides not matched to a gene: 4. CDR3 nucleotide sequence: TGCAGCGTTGGGACTAGCGGGGGACCTCAAGAGACCCAGTACTTC. Amino acids: CSVGTSGGPQETQYF.

The J gene is TRBJ1-5, the V gene TRBV7-9; D unresolved. The CDR3 spans 14 residues. The V end lost 5 bases, the J end lost 2 bases, and 10 bases lay between the germline ends. Germline CDR1 SEHNR, CDR2 FQNEAQ (reference sequence). The CDR3 DNA is TGTGCCAGCAGCAAAATAGAGGGCAATCAGCCCCAGCATTTT. Translation: CASSKIEGNQPQHF.

The rearrangement joins TRBV19 to TRBJ2-5, with 7 bases lining up with TRBD1. The CDR3 runs 14 residues. CDR1 is LNHDA and CDR2 is SQIVND in the germline V gene (reference sequence). V lost 6 bases to trimming and J lost 0 bases; unmatched junction nucleotides: 4. The CDR3 DNA sequence: TGTGCCAGTAGCCTGGGGACAGACCAAGAGACCCAGTACTTC. Amino acids: CASSLGTDQETQYF.

This chain links TRBV29-1 with TRBJ1-6, with D perhaps TRBD1 (6 bases). The CDR3 is 13 residues long. The germline V gene has CDR1 SQVTM and CDR2 ANQGSEA. The ends were cut back, 5 bases at V and 10 bases at J, with 15 bases in the middle. CDR3 residues: CSVSGAWGSPLHF. Here the CDR3 DNA reads TGCAGCGTTTCAGGGGCATGGGGATCACCCCTCCACTTT.

In its sample, this clone was seen a few times. The CDR3 coding sequence is TGTGCCAGCAGTGAACTGGGGACAGCTTCCAAAAACATTCAGTACTTC. Amino acid sequence: CASSELGTASKNIQYF. The rearrangement joins TRBV6-1 to TRBJ2-4; the match to TRBD1 covers 7 bases. J was trimmed by 2 bases and V by 2 bases; bases with no gene match: 6. In germline, CDR1 is MNHNS, CDR2 SASEGT. This CDR3 is 16 amino acids long.

In nucleotides, the CDR3 is TGTGCCAGCAGCTTGGGGACTAGCGCAGATACGCAGTATTTT. It is translated as CASSLGTSADTQYF. The chain links TRBV7-9 to TRBJ2-3; 10 bases are a match to TRBD2. Germline V lookup: CDR1 SEHNR, CDR2 FQNEAQ (reference sequence). The junction had 1 base not matched to a gene; V was cut back by 3 bases and J by 4 bases. The length of the CDR3 is 14 residues.

The CDR3 DNA sequence: TGCGCCAGCAGCCAATCCGATCCGGGACAGGGGTGGAGTGAGCAGTTCTTC. Translation gives CASSQSDPGQGWSEQFF. The chain links TRBV4-1 to TRBJ2-1; TRBD1 aligns across 10 bases. The germline CDR1 and CDR2 sequences are MGHRA and YSYEKL. CDR3 size: 17 residues. The J segment lost 9 bases and the V segment lost 2 bases, leaving 13 bases of the junction unmatched.

The rearrangement uses TRBV10-1 and TRBJ2-3; 8 bases match TRBD1. V gave up 8 bases and J gave up 4 bases; unmatched junction bases: 5. CDR3 length: 13 residues. From germline, CDR1 is WNHNN and CDR2 SYGVQD (reference sequence). DNA for the CDR3: TGCGCCAGCCCCGGCAGGGGGCCAGATACGCAGTATTTT. It encodes CASPGRGPDTQYF.

The J gene is TRBJ2-2, the V gene TRBV5-5; possibly TRBD1 for D (5 bases). CDR3 length: 16 residues. V lost 1 base and J 5 bases, leaving 15 bases between the germline ends. Germline V gene data show CDR1 as SGHKS and CDR2 as YYEKEE (reference sequence). The chain's CDR3 is CASSLSPRAMTGELFF. Written as DNA, the CDR3 is TGTGCCAGCAGCTTGTCGCCCAGGGCCATGACCGGGGAGCTGTTTTTT.

The chain has TRBV5-6 and TRBJ1-1; TRBD1 matches at 8 bases. With V trimmed by 4 bases and J by 2 bases, 7 bases remained unmatched. This CDR3 has 15 amino acids. Germline loops: CDR1 SGHDT, CDR2 YYEEEE. In DNA, the CDR3 is TGTGCCAGCAGCCCCTTGGGACAGGATAACACTGAAGCTTTCTTT. Translated, it gives CASSPLGQDNTEAFF.

This chain uses TRBV10-1 with TRBJ2-7; 7 bases line up with TRBD1. The V segment lost 0 bases and the J segment 6 bases; nucleotides outside the gene matches: 5. In germline, CDR1 is WNHNN, CDR2 SYGVQD (reference sequence). The CDR3 loop spans 14 amino acids. The CDR3 sequence: CASSESGDRAEQYF. Here the CDR3 DNA reads TGCGCCAGCAGTGAGTCGGGAGACAGGGCCGAGCAGTACTTC.

This clone was seen once. This chain links TRBV5-1 with TRBJ2-7; TRBD1 agrees at 7 bases. Germline V gene data show CDR1 as SGHRS and CDR2 as YFSETQ. The CDR3 has 15 amino acids. The V and J ends lost 0 bases and 0 bases, in that order; junction bases with no gene match: 3. Written as DNA, the CDR3 is TGCGCCAGCAGCTTGGGACAGGGCCTCTCCTACGAGCAGTACTTC. Amino acids: CASSLGQGLSYEQYF.

The chain has TRBV2 and TRBJ1-2; the match to TRBD1 covers 8 bases. The CDR3 covers 15 residues. After removal of 6 bases from V and 5 bases from J, the junction contained 11 bases not matched to a gene. The germline V gene has CDR1 SNHLY and CDR2 FYNNEI. CDR3 amino acids: CASREDRDRRYGYTF. CDR3 nucleotides: TGTGCCAGCAGGGAGGACAGGGACAGAAGATATGGCTACACCTTC.